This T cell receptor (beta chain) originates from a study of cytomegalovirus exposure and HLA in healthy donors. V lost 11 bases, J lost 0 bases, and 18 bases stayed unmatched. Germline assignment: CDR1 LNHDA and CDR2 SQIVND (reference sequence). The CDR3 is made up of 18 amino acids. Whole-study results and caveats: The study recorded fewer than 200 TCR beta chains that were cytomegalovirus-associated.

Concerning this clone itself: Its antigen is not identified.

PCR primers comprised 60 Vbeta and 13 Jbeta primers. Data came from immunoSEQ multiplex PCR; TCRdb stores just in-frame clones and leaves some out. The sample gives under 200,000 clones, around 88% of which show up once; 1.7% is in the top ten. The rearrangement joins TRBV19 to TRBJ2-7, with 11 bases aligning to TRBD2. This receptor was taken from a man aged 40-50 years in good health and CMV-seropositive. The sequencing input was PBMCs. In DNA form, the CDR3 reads TGTGCCTCCGGGGAAAAATGGACTAGCGGGCATAGCTCCTACGAGCAGTACTTC. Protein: CASGEKWTSGHSSYEQYF. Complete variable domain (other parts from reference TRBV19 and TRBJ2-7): DGGITQSPKYLFRKEGQNVTLSCEQNLNHDAMYWYRQDPGQGLRLIYYSQIVNDFQKGDIAEGYSVSREKKESFPLTVTSAQKNPTAFYLCASGEKWTSGHSSYEQYFGPGTRLTVT.